This TCR beta chain was documented in a study of blood T cell repertoires in COVID-19. Study information: Both acute and convalescent COVID-19 samples were obtained from the United States, Italy and Spain. From T cells, B-cell-depleted T cells, or PBMCs came the material, which was cDNA or gDNA.

This clone was recorded once. Germline trimming cut 4 bases from V and 2 bases from J; bases unmatched to any gene: 3. Germline CDR1 SGHTA, CDR2 FQGTGA. CDR3 size: 16 residues. The authors' processing: Estimation of nucleated cell counts relied on the amplification of reference gene primers. Data came from immunoSEQ multiplex PCR; TCRdb stores just in-frame clones and leaves some out. V and J calls and clone size come straight from that table; D and trimming were deduced from the DNA. The sample shows around 150,000 clones, roughly 85% of them seen only once. The specimen was peripheral blood. The V and J genes are TRBV7-3 and TRBJ2-3; 13 positions match TRBD2. The source of this sequence is a human donor in a cohort sampled during active COVID-19. The CDR3 reads CASSSGTSGVTDTQYF. CDR3 nucleotide sequence: TGTGCCAGCAGCTCCGGGACTAGCGGGGTCACAGATACGCAGTATTTT.